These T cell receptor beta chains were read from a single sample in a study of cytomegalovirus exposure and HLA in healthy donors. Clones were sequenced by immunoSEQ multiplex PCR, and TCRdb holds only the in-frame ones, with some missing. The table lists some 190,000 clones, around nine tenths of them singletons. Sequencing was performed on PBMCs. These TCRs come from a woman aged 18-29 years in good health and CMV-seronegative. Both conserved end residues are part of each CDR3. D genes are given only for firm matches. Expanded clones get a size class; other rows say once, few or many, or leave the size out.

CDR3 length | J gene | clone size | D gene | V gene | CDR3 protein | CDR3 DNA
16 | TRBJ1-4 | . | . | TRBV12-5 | CASGLVFGTPHEKLFF | TGTGCTAGTGGTTTGGTATTTGGCACCCCTCATGAAAAACTGTTTTTT
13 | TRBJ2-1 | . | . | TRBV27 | CASAWSSYNEQFF | TGTGCCAGCGCGTGGAGCTCCTACAATGAGCAGTTCTTC
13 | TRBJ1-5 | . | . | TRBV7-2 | CASSLTGNQPQHF | TGTGCCAGCAGCCTCACAGGGAATCAGCCCCAGCATTTT
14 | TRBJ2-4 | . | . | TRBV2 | CASSSGLAKNIQYF | TGTGCCAGCAGCTCCGGACTAGCCAAAAACATTCAGTACTTC
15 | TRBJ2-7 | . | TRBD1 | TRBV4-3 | CASSQDARGMNEQYF | TGCGCCAGCAGCCAAGATGCCAGGGGGATGAACGAGCAGTACTTC
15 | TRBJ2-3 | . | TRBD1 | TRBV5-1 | CASSIGTGATDTQYF | TGCGCCAGCAGCATCGGGACAGGGGCCACAGATACGCAGTATTTT
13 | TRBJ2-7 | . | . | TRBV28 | CASSLPGGVEQYF | TGTGCCAGCAGTTTGCCAGGTGGCGTGGAGCAGTACTTC
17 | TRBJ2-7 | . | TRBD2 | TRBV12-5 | CASGLVGASGRSYEQYF | TGTGCTAGTGGTTTGGTAGGAGCTAGCGGACGCTCCTACGAGCAGTACTTC
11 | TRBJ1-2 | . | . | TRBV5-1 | CASSLGPLYYF | TGCGCCAGCAGCTTGGGCCCCCTCTACTACTTC
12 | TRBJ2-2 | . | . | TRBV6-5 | CASARGTGELFF | TGTGCCAGCGCGCGAGGGACCGGGGAGCTGTTTTTT
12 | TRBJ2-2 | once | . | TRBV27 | CASSPYTGELFF | TGTGCCAGCAGTCCATACACCGGGGAGCTGTTTTTT
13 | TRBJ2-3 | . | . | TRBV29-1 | CSVGGRITDTQYF | TGCAGCGTTGGGGGCCGGATCACAGATACGCAGTATTTT